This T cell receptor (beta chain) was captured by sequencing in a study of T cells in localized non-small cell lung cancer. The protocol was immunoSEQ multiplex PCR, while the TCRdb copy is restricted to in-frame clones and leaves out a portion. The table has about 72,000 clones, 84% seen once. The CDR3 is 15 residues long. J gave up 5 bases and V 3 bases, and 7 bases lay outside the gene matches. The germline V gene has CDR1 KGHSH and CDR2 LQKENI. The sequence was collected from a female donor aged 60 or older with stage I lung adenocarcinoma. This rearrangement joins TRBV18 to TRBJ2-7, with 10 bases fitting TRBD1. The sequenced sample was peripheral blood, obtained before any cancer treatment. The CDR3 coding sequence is TGTGCCAGCTCACCGTTGGGACAGGGGTTCCACGAGCAGTACTTC. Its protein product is CASSPLGQGFHEQYF.